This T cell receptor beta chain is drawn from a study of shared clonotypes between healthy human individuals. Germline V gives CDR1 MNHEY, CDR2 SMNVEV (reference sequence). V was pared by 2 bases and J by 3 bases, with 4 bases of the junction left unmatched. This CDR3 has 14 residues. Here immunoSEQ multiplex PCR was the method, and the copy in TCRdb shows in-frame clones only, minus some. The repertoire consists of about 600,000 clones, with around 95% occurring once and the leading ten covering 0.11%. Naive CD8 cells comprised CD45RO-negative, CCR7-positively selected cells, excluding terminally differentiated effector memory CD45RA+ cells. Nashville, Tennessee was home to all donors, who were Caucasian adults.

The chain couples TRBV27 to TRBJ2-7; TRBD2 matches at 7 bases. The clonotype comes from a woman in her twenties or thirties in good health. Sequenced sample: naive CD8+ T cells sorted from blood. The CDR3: CASSLPGGYYEQYF. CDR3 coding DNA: TGTGCCAGCAGTTTACCGGGAGGTTACTACGAGCAGTACTTC.